Presented here are 23 T cell receptor beta chains from one specimen sequenced in a study of cytotoxic CD8 clonotypes in ibrutinib-treated CLL. Libraries were prepared by immunoSEQ multiplex PCR; TCRdb keeps only in-frame clonotypes and omits some of them. The repertoire has under 200,000 clones, less than 85% of them found once; the top ten carry 3.5% to 5.5%. Here the sequenced sample was PBMCs, taken after 24 months of ibrutinib treatment. These receptors came from a human donor with chronic lymphocytic leukemia.

This clone showed up just a few times. The V call is TRBV6-5, the J call TRBJ2-7; perhaps TRBD1 as D (6 bases). CDR1 and CDR2 from the germline V gene are MNHEY and SVGAGI. V lost 4 bases, J lost 5 bases, and 12 bases lay in between. The CDR3 loop spans 13 amino acids. In DNA, the CDR3 is TGTGCCAGCAGTTCCACAGGGTTCGACGAGCAGTACTTC. As protein: CASSSTGFDEQYF.

The chain carries TRBV29-1 and TRBJ1-1; unclear D gene. The CDR3 length is 16 residues. Per the germline V gene, CDR1 is SQVTM and CDR2 is ANQGSEA. V was pared by 4 bases and J by 2 bases, with 20 bases between. CDR3 in DNA: TGCAGCGTTGCTCCCCGGGGAGGATTACAAAACACTGAAGCTTTCTTT. Encoded protein: CSVAPRGGLQNTEAFF.

The chain couples TRBV9 to TRBJ2-3; TRBD2 aligns across 9 bases. The CDR3 is 15 amino acids. Germline V lookup: CDR1 SGDLS, CDR2 YYNGEE. V was pared by 0 bases and J by 3 bases, with 2 bases of the junction left unmatched. CDR3 DNA: TGTGCCAGCAGCGTAGCTCTAGCGGGGACAGATACGCAGTATTTT. This encodes CASSVALAGTDTQYF.

The J gene is TRBJ2-7, the V gene TRBV6-5; the D gene is possibly TRBD2 (6 bases). CDR1 is MNHEY, CDR2 SVGAGI, per germline. The V and J ends lost 2 bases and 0 bases respectively, with 8 bases between them. This CDR3 contains 14 residues. CDR3 nucleotide sequence: TGTGCCAGCAGTTACGGCGGGGCCTCCTACGAGCAGTACTTC. Translation gives CASSYGGASYEQYF.

V gene TRBV29-1 combines with J gene TRBJ2-2; weak D call: TRBD2 (5 bases). The CDR3 is made up of 14 amino acids. V was clipped by 7 bases and J by 4 bases, with 16 bases between them. CDR1 and CDR2 (germline): SQVTM, ANQGSEA. The CDR3 protein is CSAQLVLGTGELFF. The CDR3 DNA reads TGCAGCGCCCAACTAGTATTGGGCACCGGGGAGCTGTTTTTT.

The chain couples TRBV11-1 to TRBJ2-7; D is uncertain. CDR1 is SGHAT, CDR2 FQDESV, per germline (reference sequence). This CDR3 comprises 15 residues. Trimming took 3 bases from V and 3 from J, leaving 15 bases between them. The CDR3 DNA sequence: TGTGCCAGCAGCTTGGAAAACCCGGCCATCTACGAGCAGTACTTC. Translating it yields CASSLENPAIYEQYF.

The rearrangement links TRBV6-1 to TRBJ2-7; D is unresolved. V lost 3 bases to trimming and J lost 2 bases, with 14 bases between them. In germline, CDR1 is MNHNS, CDR2 SASEGT. CDR3 size: 15 residues. Here the CDR3 DNA reads TGTGCCAGCAGTGATCTTCGCACAGTCCCCTACGAGCAGTACTTC. As protein: CASSDLRTVPYEQYF.

This clone was seen a handful of times. The rearrangement uses TRBV11-2 and TRBJ2-2; no clear D. Germline CDR1 is SGHAT and CDR2 is FQNNGV. With 5 bases removed from V and 4 bases from J, the gap between germline ends came to 8 bases. The CDR3 is made up of 13 amino acids. CDR3 residues: CASSPLTTGELFF. CDR3 nucleotides: TGTGCCAGCAGCCCTCTAACCACCGGGGAGCTGTTTTTT.

The chain is built from TRBV9 and TRBJ2-5, with D perhaps TRBD2 (7 bases). Germline V CDR1 and CDR2: SGDLS, YYNGEE. There are 14 residues in the CDR3. Trimming left V 1 base short and J 4 bases short, with 11 bases between. The CDR3: CASSVTGGVETQYF. In DNA form, the CDR3 reads TGTGCCAGCAGCGTAACGGGGGGCGTAGAGACCCAGTACTTC.

V usage is TRBV2 and J usage is TRBJ1-5, with a tentative D call TRBD1 (5 bases). Per the germline V gene, CDR1 is SNHLY and CDR2 is FYNNEI. CDR3 length equals 15 residues. V lost 3 bases, J lost 4 bases, and 13 bases lay in between. CDR3: CASSDYGGENQPQHF. In DNA form, the CDR3 reads TGTGCCAGCAGTGATTACGGAGGGGAAAATCAGCCCCAGCATTTT.

This clone was detected once. The CDR3 sequence: CASSFGFRYGYTF. The CDR3 region has the DNA TGTGCCAGCAGTTTCGGGTTTCGCTATGGCTACACCTTC. The genes are TRBV28 and TRBJ1-2; D is unresolved. CDR3 length: 13 residues. The ends were cut back, 3 bases at V and 4 bases at J, with 9 bases in the middle. CDR1 is MDHEN, CDR2 SYDVKM, per germline.

V gene TRBV19 combines with J gene TRBJ2-1; D possibly corresponds to TRBD1 (6 bases). With 9 bases removed from V and 4 bases from J, the gap between germline ends came to 19 bases. The CDR3 is 15 amino acids. Germline CDR1 is LNHDA and CDR2 is SQIVND (reference sequence). CDR3 DNA sequence: TGTGCCAGCCAGACCCAGGGGATGAGATACAATGAGCAGTTCTTC. Protein: CASQTQGMRYNEQFF. Together with reference TRBV19 and TRBJ2-1, the CDR3 gives the full variable domain: DGGITQSPKYLFRKEGQNVTLSCEQNLNHDAMYWYRQDPGQGLRLIYYSQIVNDFQKGDIAEGYSVSREKKESFPLTVTSAQKNPTAFYLCASQTQGMRYNEQFFGPGTRLTVL.

The chain uses TRBV5-1 and TRBJ2-4; 8 bases fit TRBD1. Germline assignment: CDR1 SGHRS and CDR2 YFSETQ. Trimming took 5 bases from V and 5 from J; bases not matched to a gene: 9. The CDR3 consists of 15 residues. The CDR3 loop is CASRPGQGGQNIQYF. The DNA for the CDR3 is TGCGCCAGCAGGCCTGGACAGGGAGGACAAAACATTCAGTACTTC.

The genes are TRBV28 and TRBJ1-5, with D possibly TRBD1 on 5 matching bases. Germline CDR1 and CDR2: MDHEN and SYDVKM. V was pared by 2 bases and J by 4 bases, with 12 bases between. This CDR3 has 15 amino acids. The CDR3 is CASSLPAGWNQPQHF. CDR3 sequence (DNA): TGTGCCAGCAGTTTACCAGCAGGGTGGAATCAGCCCCAGCATTTT.

There are a few counts of this clone. The chain links TRBV9 to TRBJ2-3, with a tentative D call TRBD2 (7 bases). The V and J ends lost 0 bases and 1 base respectively, with 18 bases between them. The germline V gene has CDR1 SGDLS and CDR2 YYNGEE. The CDR3 totals 18 residues. The DNA of the CDR3 is TGTGCCAGCAGCGTAGAGGGGAGGGGGGTGTTGGGCACAGATACGCAGTATTTT. Its protein product is CASSVEGRGVLGTDTQYF. The entire variable domain, with the rest obtained from reference TRBV9 and TRBJ2-3, is as follows: DSGVTQTPKHLITATGQRVTLRCSPRSGDLSVYWYQQSLDQGLQFLIQYYNGEERAKGNILERFSAQQFPDLHSELNLSSLELGDSALYFCASSVEGRGVLGTDTQYFGPGTRLTVL.

In its sample, this clone was seen once. The chain combines TRBV6-5 with TRBJ1-2, with a possible D match to TRBD1 (6 bases). CDR1 is MNHEY and CDR2 is SVGAGI in the germline V gene. This CDR3 has 15 residues. V lost 8 bases and J lost 2, with 18 bases in between. The DNA for the CDR3 is TGTGCCAGCGGCACCGAAGCCACAGGGAACTATGGCTACACCTTC. It specifies CASGTEATGNYGYTF.

This clone was counted a single time. V is TRBV14 and J is TRBJ2-3; the D call may be TRBD1 or TRBD2 (5 bases each). CDR3 length equals 15 residues. V shed 4 bases and J shed 4 bases, with 15 bases lying between them. From germline, CDR1 is SGHDN and CDR2 FVKESK. The CDR3 region has the DNA TGTGCCAGCAGCCTTGATGGGACGGAGGCAGATACGCAGTATTTT. It specifies CASSLDGTEADTQYF. The full variable domain, rest sourced from reference TRBV14 and TRBJ2-3, is EAGVTQFPSHSVIEKGQTVTLRCDPISGHDNLYWYRRVMGKEIKFLLHFVKESKQDESGMPNNRFLAERTGGTYSTLKVQPAELEDSGVYFCASSLDGTEADTQYFGPGTRLTVL.

The rearrangement links TRBV5-1 to TRBJ2-5, with TRBD2 as a possible D gene (5 bases). Per germline, CDR1 SGHRS and CDR2 YFSETQ. The length of the CDR3 is 14 residues. Trimming took off 3 bases at V and 2 bases at J, with 11 bases between the two ends. CDR3 in DNA: TGCGCCAGCAGCTCGCGAGCGGAGCAAGAGACCCAGTACTTC. This encodes CASSSRAEQETQYF. The variable domain in full, completed from reference TRBV5-1 and TRBJ2-5, reads KAGVTQTPRYLIKTRGQQVTLSCSPISGHRSVSWYQQTPGQGLQFLFEYFSETQRNKGNFPGRFSGRQFSNSRSEMNVSTLELGDSALYLCASSSRAEQETQYFGPGTRLLVL.

The rearrangement uses TRBV11-2 and TRBJ1-1; D gene ambiguous. Germline V gene data show CDR1 as SGHAT and CDR2 as FQNNGV. Trimming shortened V by 5 bases and J by 1 base, and 11 bases separated the two germline ends. CDR3 length: 14 amino acids. The CDR3 sequence is CASSARRGNTEAFF. In nucleotides, the CDR3 is TGTGCCAGCAGCGCACGACGCGGGAACACTGAAGCTTTCTTT.

This clone was seen a few times. The rearrangement links TRBV7-9 to TRBJ1-1; the D gene is possibly TRBD1 (5 bases). This CDR3 region has 15 residues. V was pared by 4 bases and J by 0 bases, with 12 bases between. Looked up from germline, CDR1 is SEHNR and CDR2 is FQNEAQ (reference sequence). DNA of the CDR3: TGTGCCAGCAGCTGGGCAGGGAGGATGAACACTGAAGCTTTCTTT. It encodes CASSWAGRMNTEAFF.

This chain joins TRBV4-3 and TRBJ1-4, with a tentative D call TRBD1 (6 bases). CDR1 and CDR2 from the germline V gene are LGHNA and YSLEER. V lost 0 bases, J lost 5 bases, and 16 bases lay in between. The CDR3 is made up of 17 amino acids. The CDR3 spells CASSQDQFRDINEKLFF. DNA for the CDR3: TGCGCCAGCAGCCAAGACCAATTCCGGGACATAAATGAAAAACTGTTTTTT.

The chain couples TRBV4-2 to TRBJ2-1, with 7 bases identical to TRBD2. V was clipped by 0 bases and J by 0 bases; unmatched bases: 2. Germline lookup yields CDR1 LGHNA and CDR2 YNFKEQ. This CDR3 spans 16 amino acids. For the CDR3, the DNA is TGTGCCAGCAGCCAAGATGCGGGGGACTCCTACAATGAGCAGTTCTTC. As protein: CASSQDAGDSYNEQFF.

V is TRBV19 and J is TRBJ1-2; TRBD1 aligns across 10 bases. CDR3 length equals 13 residues. V trimming: 9 bases; J trimming: 3 bases; junction bases outside the gene matches: 4. The germline V gene has CDR1 LNHDA and CDR2 SQIVND (reference sequence). The CDR3 loop is CASDRGLDYGYTF. The CDR3 DNA reads TGTGCCAGCGACAGGGGGCTGGACTATGGCTACACCTTC.